The clone carrying this T cell receptor (beta chain) was counted at least ten times. TCRdb fed the RACE reads into MiXCR, producing one record per CDR3 protein. The profile shows more than 300,000 distinct CDR3 sequences, less than 6.5% of them singletons. This specimen belongs to a study of human T cells and chemical hapten exposure. Germline-derived CDR1 and CDR2 are SQVTM and ANQGSEA. The CDR3 is 12 amino acids. Trimming took off 6 bases at V and 4 bases at J, with 9 bases between the two ends. Time point denoted: pre-sensitization, week 0. Treatment reported: therapeutic diphenylcyclopropenone sensitization with weekly scalp DPC.

J is TRBJ1-4 and V is TRBV29-1; the D is unclear. This receptor was identified in a woman between 45 and 60 years old with alopecia areata. Some clones in this sample may be carry-over from other donors' samples. The specimen was whole blood, collected in connection with sensitization to the hapten diphenylcyclopropenone (DPC). CDR3 protein: CSVGESNEKLFF. In DNA form, the CDR3 reads TGCAGCGTCGGGGAGAGTAATGAAAAACTGTTTTTT.